One TCR beta chain is described in this entry. One end of the junction is discordant with germline, which a read error may explain. This record belongs to a study of technical replicates of blood from a few donors. Profiled with immunoSEQ multiplex PCR; TCRdb holds only in-frame clones, not every one. The table includes 60,000 to 85,000 clones, roughly nine tenths detected once. Germline CDR1 reads MGHDK; CDR2 reads SYGVNS. CDR3 length equals 14 residues. What was sequenced was T cells isolated from PBMCs. The chain links TRBV25-1 to TRBJ1-5; the D is unclear. This TCR was recovered from a human donor in good health. This CDR3 is CASSEGVSSQPQHF. The CDR3 nucleotides read TGTGCCAGCAGTGAAGGAGTTAGCAGTCAGCCCCAGCATTTT.